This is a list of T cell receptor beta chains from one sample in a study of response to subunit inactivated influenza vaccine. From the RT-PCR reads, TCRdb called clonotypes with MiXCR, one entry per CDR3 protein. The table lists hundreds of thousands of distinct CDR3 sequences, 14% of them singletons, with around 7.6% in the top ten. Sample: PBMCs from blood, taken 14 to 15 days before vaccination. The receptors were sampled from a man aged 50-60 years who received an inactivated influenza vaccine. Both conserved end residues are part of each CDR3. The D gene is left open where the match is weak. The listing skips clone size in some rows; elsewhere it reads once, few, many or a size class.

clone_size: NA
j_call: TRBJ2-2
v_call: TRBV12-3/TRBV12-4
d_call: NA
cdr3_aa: CASGLQGATGELFF
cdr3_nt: TGTGCCAGCGGTCTACAGGGTGCCACCGGGGAGCTGTTTTTT

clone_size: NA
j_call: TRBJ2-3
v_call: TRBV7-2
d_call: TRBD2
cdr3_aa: CASSPERAGGLRDTQYF
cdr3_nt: TGTGCCAGCAGCCCCGAGAGGGCGGGGGGGCTGAGGGATACGCAGTATTTT

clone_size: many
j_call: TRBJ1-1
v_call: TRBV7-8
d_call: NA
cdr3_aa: CASSPRTVMNTEAFF
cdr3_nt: TGTGCCAGCAGCCCTCGGACAGTCATGAACACTGAAGCTTTCTTT

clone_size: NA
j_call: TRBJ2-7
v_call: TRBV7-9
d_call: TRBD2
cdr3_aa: CASSSSGGEQYF
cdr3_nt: TGTGCCAGCAGCTCGTCGGGGGGCGAGCAGTACTTC

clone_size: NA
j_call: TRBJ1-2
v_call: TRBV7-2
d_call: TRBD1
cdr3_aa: CASSLKAGGHSIGYTF
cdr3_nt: TGTGCCAGCAGCTTAAAGGCAGGGGGTCACTCGATTGGCTACACCTTC

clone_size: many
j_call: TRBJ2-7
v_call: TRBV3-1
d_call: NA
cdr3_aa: CASSRGTYEQYF
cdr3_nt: TGTGCCAGCAGCCGGGGAACCTACGAGCAGTACTTC

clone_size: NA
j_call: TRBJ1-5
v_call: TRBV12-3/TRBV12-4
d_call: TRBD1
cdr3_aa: CASSSTGSRNQPQHF
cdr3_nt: TGTGCCAGCAGCTCGACAGGGAGTCGGAATCAGCCCCAGCATTTT

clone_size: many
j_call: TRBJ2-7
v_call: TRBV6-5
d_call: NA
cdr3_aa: CASSYSGGGNEQYF
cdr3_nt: TGTGCCAGCAGTTACTCAGGGGGAGGGAACGAGCAGTACTTC

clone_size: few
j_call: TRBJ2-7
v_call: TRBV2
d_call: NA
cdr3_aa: CASRLYEQYF
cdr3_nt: TGTGCCAGCAGGCTCTACGAGCAGTACTTC

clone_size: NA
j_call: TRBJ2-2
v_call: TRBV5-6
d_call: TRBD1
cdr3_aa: CASNRGGATGELFF
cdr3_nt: TGTGCCAGCAACCGAGGGGGCGCGACCGGGGAGCTGTTTTTT

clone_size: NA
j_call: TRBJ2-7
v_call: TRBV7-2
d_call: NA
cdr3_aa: CASSRGRGAYEQYF
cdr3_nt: TGTGCCAGCAGCAGGGGACGCGGTGCCTACGAGCAGTACTTC

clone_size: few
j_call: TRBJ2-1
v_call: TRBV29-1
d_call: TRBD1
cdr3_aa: CSVGTGGSNEQFF
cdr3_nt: TGCAGCGTGGGGACAGGGGGTAGCAATGAGCAGTTCTTC

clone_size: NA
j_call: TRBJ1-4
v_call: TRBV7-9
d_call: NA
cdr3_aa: CASSFGATTNEKLFF
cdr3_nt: TGTGCCAGCAGCTTTGGGGCGACAACTAATGAAAAACTGTTTTTT

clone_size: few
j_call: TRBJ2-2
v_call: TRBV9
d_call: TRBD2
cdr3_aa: CASSGALADTGELFF
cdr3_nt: TGTGCCAGCAGCGGAGCGCTAGCGGACACCGGGGAGCTGTTTTTT

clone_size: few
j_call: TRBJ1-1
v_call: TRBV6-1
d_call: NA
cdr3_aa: CASTGPVNTEAFF
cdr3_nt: TGTGCCAGCACCGGACCCGTGAACACTGAAGCTTTCTTT

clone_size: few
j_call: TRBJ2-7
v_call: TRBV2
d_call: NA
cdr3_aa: CASSDIRDYEQYF
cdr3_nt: TGTGCCAGCAGTGATATACGGGACTACGAGCAGTACTTC

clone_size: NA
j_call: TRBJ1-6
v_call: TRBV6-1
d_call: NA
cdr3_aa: CASSEGRTINSPLHF
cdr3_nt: TGTGCCAGCAGTGAAGGGCGTACGATTAATTCACCCCTCCACTTT

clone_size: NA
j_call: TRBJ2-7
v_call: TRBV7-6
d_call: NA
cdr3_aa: CASTYDEPPYEQYF
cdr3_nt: TGTGCCAGCACCTATGATGAGCCACCCTACGAGCAGTACTTC

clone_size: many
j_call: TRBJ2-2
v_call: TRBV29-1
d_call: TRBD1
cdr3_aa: CSVVRQGAFTGELFF
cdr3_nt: TGCAGCGTCGTCCGACAGGGGGCGTTCACCGGGGAGCTGTTTTTT

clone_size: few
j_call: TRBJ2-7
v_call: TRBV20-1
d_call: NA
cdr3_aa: CSARDRGRSHYEQYF
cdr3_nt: TGCAGTGCTAGAGATCGAGGCAGGAGCCACTACGAGCAGTACTTC